This T cell receptor (beta chain) was recorded in a study of long-term antiretroviral therapy in people with HIV. On the study more broadly: Sampling started about a decade before the 2015 immediate-ART recommendation. The study, taken as a whole, reports: Pre-ART expanded clones dominated the repertoire at every time point. Patients on ART gained diversity, which nonetheless stayed below transplant donor controls.

A note on this clone: What it recognizes is unknown.

Treatment for every participant with HIV took place in the United States. The assay used was immunoSEQ (version v3.0), run at survey level. TCRdb keeps only in-frame clones here, not all; method: immunoSEQ multiplex PCR. Altogether around 12,000 clones are present, approximately 82% being singletons, with the ten largest covering around an eighth. Looked up from germline, CDR1 is MGHRA and CDR2 is YSYEKL. The CDR3 has 15 amino acids. Losses at the gene ends were 6 bases for V and 3 bases for J; bases not matched to a gene: 8. The sequenced sample was unsorted PBMCs, obtained 1.2 years after starting antiretroviral therapy. This chain connects TRBV4-1 to TRBJ2-3, with 8 bases lining up with TRBD2. The clonotype originates from a man in his forties with HIV. The CDR3, as DNA: TGCGCCAGCAGAGCCGGGGGGGCCGGGACAGATACGCAGTATTTT. Translation: CASRAGGAGTDTQYF.